These T cell receptor beta chains were read from a single sample in a study of CD8+ T cells in alopecia areata. Sequenced by immunoSEQ multiplex PCR; TCRdb stores in-frame clones only, minus some. The data show about 250,000 clones, with roughly two thirds seen just once and around 1.2% held by the top ten. This sample comprised CD4+ T cells sorted from blood, obtained at week 0. Receptors were obtained from a human donor with alopecia areata. Both conserved end residues are part of each CDR3. A D gene is named only where the DNA matches it firmly. Only some rows state a clone size, as once, few, many or a class for expanded clones.

d_call: NA; v_call: TRBV5-6; clone_size: NA; cdr3_length: 12; j_call: TRBJ1-2; cdr3_aa: CASSLGTLWRTF; cdr3_nt: TGTGCCAGCAGCTTGGGGACCCTTTGGAGGACCTTC
d_call: NA; v_call: TRBV5-4; clone_size: NA; cdr3_length: 13; j_call: TRBJ2-3; cdr3_aa: CASSSERTDTQYF; cdr3_nt: TGTGCCAGCAGCTCCGAGAGGACAGATACGCAGTATTTT
d_call: NA; v_call: TRBV29-1; clone_size: NA; cdr3_length: 12; j_call: TRBJ2-5; cdr3_aa: CSARGGQETQYF; cdr3_nt: TGCAGCGCAAGAGGGGGTCAAGAGACCCAGTACTTC
d_call: NA; v_call: TRBV30; clone_size: once; cdr3_length: 13; j_call: TRBJ1-1; cdr3_aa: CARRSTPHTEAFF; cdr3_nt: TGTGCCAGACGGTCCACGCCCCACACTGAAGCTTTCTTT
d_call: TRBD1; v_call: TRBV7-9; clone_size: NA; cdr3_length: 17; j_call: TRBJ1-5; cdr3_aa: CASSLGGQGSNNQPQHF; cdr3_nt: TGTGCCAGCAGCTTAGGTGGACAGGGAAGTAACAATCAGCCCCAGCATTTT
d_call: NA; v_call: TRBV6-6; clone_size: NA; cdr3_length: 13; j_call: TRBJ2-5; cdr3_aa: CASSADSGETQYF; cdr3_nt: TGTGCCAGCAGCGCAGATTCGGGAGAGACCCAGTACTTC
d_call: TRBD1; v_call: TRBV29-1; clone_size: few; cdr3_length: 12; j_call: TRBJ1-2; cdr3_aa: CSSAVTGSGYTF; cdr3_nt: TGCAGCTCCGCCGTGACAGGGAGTGGCTACACCTTC
d_call: NA; v_call: TRBV15; clone_size: NA; cdr3_length: 14; j_call: TRBJ2-1; cdr3_aa: CATSRQRGPNEQFF; cdr3_nt: TGTGCCACTTCCCGCCAACGGGGCCCCAATGAGCAGTTCTTC
d_call: NA; v_call: TRBV20-1; clone_size: few; cdr3_length: 10; j_call: TRBJ2-3; cdr3_aa: CSPRRDTQYF; cdr3_nt: TGCAGTCCGAGGAGAGATACGCAGTATTTT
d_call: NA; v_call: TRBV27; clone_size: NA; cdr3_length: 13; j_call: TRBJ2-7; cdr3_aa: CASSLTDPYEQYF; cdr3_nt: TGTGCCAGCAGTCTGACGGATCCCTACGAGCAGTACTTC
d_call: NA; v_call: TRBV6-5; clone_size: few; cdr3_length: 13; j_call: TRBJ2-5; cdr3_aa: CASTQLGQETQYF; cdr3_nt: TGTGCCAGCACTCAACTGGGCCAAGAGACCCAGTACTTC
d_call: NA; v_call: TRBV29-1; clone_size: once; cdr3_length: 13; j_call: TRBJ1-2; cdr3_aa: CSVELQQPYGYTF; cdr3_nt: TGCAGCGTTGAATTGCAACAGCCGTATGGCTACACCTTC
d_call: NA; v_call: TRBV30; clone_size: NA; cdr3_length: 15; j_call: TRBJ2-3; cdr3_aa: CAWTSDGLSTDTQYF; cdr3_nt: TGTGCCTGGACCTCGGACGGGTTGTCGACAGATACGCAGTATTTT
d_call: NA; v_call: TRBV11-1; clone_size: NA; cdr3_length: 13; j_call: TRBJ1-1; cdr3_aa: CASSLGPNTEAFF; cdr3_nt: TGTGCCAGCAGCTTGGGCCCGAACACTGAAGCTTTCTTT
d_call: NA; v_call: TRBV9; clone_size: NA; cdr3_length: 14; j_call: TRBJ1-6; cdr3_aa: CASSTGTQNSPLHF; cdr3_nt: TGTGCCAGCAGTACCGGGACCCAAAATTCACCCCTCCACTTT
d_call: NA; v_call: TRBV11-2; clone_size: few; cdr3_length: 14; j_call: TRBJ1-2; cdr3_aa: CASSPQAGHAGYTF; cdr3_nt: TGTGCCAGCAGCCCCCAGGCGGGTCATGCGGGCTACACCTTC
d_call: NA; v_call: TRBV30; clone_size: NA; cdr3_length: 13; j_call: TRBJ1-1; cdr3_aa: CASNQGFFTEAFF; cdr3_nt: TGTGCCTCAAACCAGGGGTTTTTCACTGAAGCTTTCTTT
d_call: NA; v_call: TRBV21-1; clone_size: NA; cdr3_length: 15; j_call: TRBJ2-6; cdr3_aa: CASSKDNSGANVLTF; cdr3_nt: TGTGCCAGCAGCAAAGACAACTCTGGGGCCAACGTCCTGACTTTC
d_call: NA; v_call: TRBV30; clone_size: NA; cdr3_length: 13; j_call: TRBJ1-2; cdr3_aa: CAWADGYRGGYTF; cdr3_nt: TGTGCCTGGGCGGACGGCTACCGAGGAGGCTACACCTTC
d_call: NA; v_call: TRBV25-1; clone_size: NA; cdr3_length: 14; j_call: TRBJ2-7; cdr3_aa: CASWGGPQDYEQYF; cdr3_nt: TGTGCCAGCTGGGGCGGCCCGCAGGACTACGAGCAGTACTTC
d_call: NA; v_call: TRBV11-3; clone_size: NA; cdr3_length: 14; j_call: TRBJ2-7; cdr3_aa: CASSLGGESYEQYF; cdr3_nt: TGTGCCAGCAGCTTAGGTGGGGAGTCCTACGAGCAGTACTTC
d_call: NA; v_call: TRBV6-6; clone_size: NA; cdr3_length: 12; j_call: TRBJ2-7; cdr3_aa: CASSPEWDEQYF; cdr3_nt: TGTGCCAGCAGCCCCGAGTGGGACGAGCAGTACTTC
d_call: NA; v_call: TRBV2; clone_size: NA; cdr3_length: 12; j_call: TRBJ2-7; cdr3_aa: CASRRGAYEQYF; cdr3_nt: TGTGCCAGCAGAAGGGGTGCCTACGAGCAGTACTTC
d_call: NA; v_call: TRBV13; clone_size: few; cdr3_length: 15; j_call: TRBJ2-5; cdr3_aa: CASSLPVGGQETQYF; cdr3_nt: TGTGCCAGCAGCTTACCCGTGGGGGGCCAAGAGACCCAGTACTTC
d_call: NA; v_call: TRBV29-1; clone_size: few; cdr3_length: 11; j_call: TRBJ1-1; cdr3_aa: CSVQGGTEAFF; cdr3_nt: TGCAGCGTACAGGGAGGGACTGAAGCTTTCTTT
d_call: TRBD1; v_call: TRBV7-9; clone_size: NA; cdr3_length: 15; j_call: TRBJ1-2; cdr3_aa: CASSFVQGMGDGYTF; cdr3_nt: TGTGCCAGCAGCTTTGTACAGGGGATGGGCGATGGCTACACCTTC
d_call: TRBD1; v_call: TRBV9; clone_size: once; cdr3_length: 12; j_call: TRBJ2-7; cdr3_aa: CASSATGLEQYF; cdr3_nt: TGTGCCAGCAGCGCGACAGGGCTCGAGCAGTACTTC
d_call: TRBD1; v_call: TRBV6-5; clone_size: NA; cdr3_length: 13; j_call: TRBJ1-2; cdr3_aa: CASRAGTGTGYTF; cdr3_nt: TGTGCCAGCAGAGCCGGGACAGGGACCGGCTACACCTTC
d_call: TRBD1; v_call: TRBV11-2; clone_size: few; cdr3_length: 13; j_call: TRBJ1-5; cdr3_aa: CASSTGEVQPQHF; cdr3_nt: TGTGCCAGCAGCACAGGGGAGGTCCAGCCCCAGCATTTT
d_call: NA; v_call: TRBV25-1; clone_size: NA; cdr3_length: 15; j_call: TRBJ1-2; cdr3_aa: CASSEGLLEEYGYTF; cdr3_nt: TGTGCCAGCAGCGAGGGCCTCCTCGAGGAGTATGGCTACACCTTC
d_call: TRBD2; v_call: TRBV15; clone_size: NA; cdr3_length: 17; j_call: TRBJ2-4; cdr3_aa: CATSRDAVGLAENIQYF; cdr3_nt: TGTGCCACCAGCAGAGATGCCGTTGGACTAGCGGAGAACATTCAGTACTTC
d_call: NA; v_call: TRBV6-6; clone_size: NA; cdr3_length: 10; j_call: TRBJ2-3; cdr3_aa: CASSGYTQYF; cdr3_nt: TGTGCCAGCAGTGGGTATACGCAGTATTTT
d_call: NA; v_call: TRBV4-1; clone_size: few; cdr3_length: 12; j_call: TRBJ1-1; cdr3_aa: CASSQAKGEAFF; cdr3_nt: TGCGCCAGCAGCCAAGCCAAAGGAGAAGCTTTCTTT
d_call: NA; v_call: TRBV10-3; clone_size: NA; cdr3_length: 14; j_call: TRBJ2-7; cdr3_aa: CAIRPGGPTYEQYF; cdr3_nt: TGTGCCATCAGACCGGGGGGCCCTACCTACGAGCAGTACTTC
d_call: NA; v_call: TRBV11-3; clone_size: NA; cdr3_length: 14; j_call: TRBJ2-5; cdr3_aa: CASSLEGSYLRQYF; cdr3_nt: TGTGCCAGCAGCTTAGAAGGCTCTTATCTCCGCCAGTACTTC
d_call: NA; v_call: TRBV10-3; clone_size: NA; cdr3_length: 13; j_call: TRBJ1-2; cdr3_aa: CATLETTNYGYTF; cdr3_nt: TGTGCCACCCTGGAGACAACTAACTATGGCTACACCTTC
d_call: NA; v_call: TRBV4-2; clone_size: NA; cdr3_length: 14; j_call: TRBJ1-2; cdr3_aa: CASSTRDIGDGYTF; cdr3_nt: TGTGCCAGCAGTACTCGGGACATAGGCGATGGCTACACCTTC
d_call: NA; v_call: TRBV9; clone_size: few; cdr3_length: 14; j_call: TRBJ2-5; cdr3_aa: CASSVSGGAETQYF; cdr3_nt: TGTGCCAGCAGCGTATCCGGCGGGGCGGAGACCCAGTACTTC
d_call: NA; v_call: TRBV7-2; clone_size: few; cdr3_length: 15; j_call: TRBJ1-6; cdr3_aa: CASSLQSSYNSPLHF; cdr3_nt: TGTGCCAGCAGCTTACAGAGCTCCTATAATTCACCCCTCCACTTT
d_call: TRBD1; v_call: TRBV5-6; clone_size: few; cdr3_length: 13; j_call: TRBJ1-2; cdr3_aa: CASSLDRVSSYTF; cdr3_nt: TGTGCCAGCAGCCTGGACAGGGTATCAAGCTACACCTTC
d_call: TRBD2; v_call: TRBV29-1; clone_size: NA; cdr3_length: 12; j_call: TRBJ2-5; cdr3_aa: CSVAAGGETQYF; cdr3_nt: TGCAGCGTTGCGGCGGGAGGAGAGACCCAGTACTTC
d_call: NA; v_call: TRBV29-1; clone_size: NA; cdr3_length: 14; j_call: TRBJ1-1; cdr3_aa: CSVEGGGQNTEAFF; cdr3_nt: TGCAGCGTTGAAGGCGGGGGCCAAAACACTGAAGCTTTCTTT
d_call: NA; v_call: TRBV30; clone_size: NA; cdr3_length: 18; j_call: TRBJ2-6; cdr3_aa: CAVDIFLPYSSGANVLTF; cdr3_nt: TGTGCCGTAGACATTTTTTTACCTTACTCTTCTGGGGCCAACGTCCTGACTTTC
d_call: NA; v_call: TRBV10-3; clone_size: NA; cdr3_length: 14; j_call: TRBJ2-1; cdr3_aa: CAISELDIYNEQFF; cdr3_nt: TGTGCCATCAGTGAGTTGGACATCTACAATGAGCAGTTCTTC
d_call: NA; v_call: TRBV5-1; clone_size: NA; cdr3_length: 15; j_call: TRBJ2-5; cdr3_aa: CASSLRGSSWETQYF; cdr3_nt: TGCGCCAGCAGCCTGAGGGGGTCATCATGGGAGACCCAGTACTTC
d_call: NA; v_call: TRBV4-2; clone_size: NA; cdr3_length: 13; j_call: TRBJ2-1; cdr3_aa: CASSNNRVNEQFF; cdr3_nt: TGTGCCAGCAGCAACAACAGGGTTAATGAGCAGTTCTTC
d_call: TRBD2; v_call: TRBV11-3; clone_size: NA; cdr3_length: 15; j_call: TRBJ2-1; cdr3_aa: CASSLGTSGYNEQFF; cdr3_nt: TGTGCCAGCAGCCTGGGGACTAGCGGATACAATGAGCAGTTCTTC
d_call: NA; v_call: TRBV7-3; clone_size: NA; cdr3_length: 15; j_call: TRBJ2-5; cdr3_aa: CASSPGSSTEETQYF; cdr3_nt: TGTGCCAGCAGCCCCGGCAGCTCCACCGAAGAGACCCAGTACTTC
d_call: NA; v_call: TRBV29-1; clone_size: few; cdr3_length: 12; j_call: TRBJ1-1; cdr3_aa: CSVTLTGAEAFF; cdr3_nt: TGCAGCGTTACCTTAACCGGGGCTGAAGCTTTCTTT